The 27 T cell receptor beta chains below were found in one sample sequenced in a study of T cells in Graves' hyperthyroidism and ophthalmopathy. Amplified TCR beta CDR3 regions came from RNA transcripts. Carried out on the TCR CDR3, a first-round RT-PCR used the HTBI primer set. TCRdb ran MiXCR on the multiplex PCR reads and lists one entry per CDR3 protein. The repertoire consists of roughly 700,000 distinct CDR3 sequences, with about 15% occurring once and the leading ten covering about 10%. Sequenced sample: blood. Receptors originate from a young woman with Graves' hyperthyroidism.

This clonotype was detected ten times or more. This chain uses TRBV28 with TRBJ2-7; TRBD1 agrees at 9 bases. The V and J ends lost 6 bases and 6 bases, in that order; junction bases with no gene match: 18. Germline CDR1 is MDHEN and CDR2 is SYDVKM. This CDR3 is 17 amino acids long. CDR3 residues: CASRPRTGDPAGSEQYF. For the CDR3, the DNA is TGTGCCAGCAGACCCAGGACAGGGGACCCCGCCGGTAGCGAGCAGTACTTC.

This rearrangement joins TRBV14 to TRBJ2-1, with 7 bases fitting TRBD2. The length of the CDR3 is 13 residues. Germline trimming cut 1 base from V and 15 bases from J; bases unmatched to any gene: 9. Per the germline V gene, CDR1 is SGHDN and CDR2 is FVKESK. The CDR3 DNA follows: TGTGCCAGCAGCCAAGGGCCTAGCGGCCCGGTGTTCTTC. Protein: CASSQGPSGPVFF.

The table lists this clonotype with a few counts. V and J are TRBV27 and TRBJ1-1; tentative D call: TRBD1 (6 bases). From germline, CDR1 is MNHEY and CDR2 SMNVEV (reference sequence). V lost 6 bases to trimming and J lost 10 bases, with 18 bases between them. The CDR3 runs to 13 residues. For the CDR3, the DNA is TGTGCCAGCAGCTATACATACAGGGCGAGAGCTTTCTTT. It is translated as CASSYTYRARAFF.

This clonotype occurred many times. The chain couples TRBV5-4 to TRBJ2-7, with 10 positions matching TRBD2. V trimming: 2 bases; J trimming: 2 bases; junction bases outside the gene matches: 4. CDR1 SGHNT and CDR2 YYREEE come from the germline V gene (reference sequence). The CDR3 runs to 15 residues. The CDR3 bases are TGTGCCAGCAGCTTAGGGACTAGCGCCGCCTACGAGCAGTACTTC. It yields the protein CASSLGTSAAYEQYF.

This clonotype was seen at least ten times. The rearrangement links TRBV3-1 to TRBJ2-1; 8 bases fit TRBD2. V shed 4 bases and J 9 bases; nucleotides not matched to a gene: 8. This CDR3 is built from 14 residues. Germline V gene lookup returns CDR1 LGHDT and CDR2 YNNKEL (reference sequence). CDR3: CASSLRTSFSEQFF. The CDR3 coding sequence is TGTGCCAGCAGCCTGCGGACTAGCTTCAGTGAGCAGTTCTTC.

This chain links TRBV29-1 with TRBJ2-1, with TRBD1 identical over 7 bases. From germline, CDR1 is SQVTM and CDR2 ANQGSEA. The V gene end was trimmed by 5 bases and the J gene end by 5 bases; junction bases not matched to a gene: 6. This CDR3 spans 13 amino acids. The DNA of the CDR3 is TGCAGCGTTAAGGGGGCAACGAACAATGAGCAGTTCTTC. As protein: CSVKGATNNEQFF.

In the case of this clonotype: A read error may produce the germline difference seen at one junction end. This CDR3 reads CASRGGAFYEQYF. The CDR3 bases are TGTGCTAGCAGGGGGGGGGCCTTCTACGAGCAGTACTTC. This chain uses TRBV12-3 or TRBV12-4 with TRBJ2-7; D might be TRBD1 or TRBD2, each matching 7 bases. This CDR3 comprises 13 residues.

This clonotype was counted ten times or more. This chain joins TRBV28 and TRBJ1-1; D might be TRBD1 (5 bases). Germline loops: CDR1 MDHEN, CDR2 SYDVKM. V was clipped by 5 bases and J by 6 bases, with 16 bases between them. CDR3 size: 14 residues. Here the CDR3 reads CASSLREVFSEAFF. The DNA for the CDR3 is TGTGCCAGCAGTCTCAGGGAAGTGTTCTCTGAAGCTTTCTTT. Full variable domain (rest looked up from reference TRBV28 and TRBJ1-1): DVKVTQSSRYLVKRTGEKVFLECVQDMDHENMFWYRQDPGLGLRLIYFSYDVKMKEKGDIPEGYSVSREKKERFSLILESASTNQTSMYLCASSLREVFSEAFFGQGTRLTVV.

Worth noting for this clonotype: At one end the junction does not follow the germline gene, possibly because of a read error. J is TRBJ2-7 and V is TRBV18, with 9 bases fitting TRBD1. The germline V gene encodes CDR1 KGHSH and CDR2 LQKENI. This CDR3 spans 14 amino acids. This CDR3 reads CACSPQGADYEQYF. The CDR3 nucleotides read TGTGCCTGCTCACCACAGGGGGCCGACTACGAGCAGTACTTC.

The J gene is TRBJ2-3, the V gene TRBV20-1; 7 nucleotides match TRBD2. This CDR3 has 17 amino acids. Germline V gene lookup returns CDR1 DFQATT and CDR2 SNEGSKA (reference sequence). Trimming took 3 bases from V and 0 from J; bases not matched to a gene: 12. The CDR3 coding sequence is TGCAGTGCTAGTTGGGCTAGCGGTTTGGAGAGCACAGATACGCAGTATTTT. Its protein product is CSASWASGLESTDTQYF.

This clonotype was recorded at least ten times. The chain carries TRBV6-1 and TRBJ1-5; no clear D. The CDR3 extends over 15 amino acids. Germline V gene lookup returns CDR1 MNHNS and CDR2 SASEGT. V gave up 6 bases and J gave up 0 bases, with 12 bases separating them. Written as DNA, the CDR3 is TGTGCCAGCAGCCTAACGGGCTATAGCAATCAGCCCCAGCATTTT. Protein product: CASSLTGYSNQPQHF.

With respect to this clonotype: A read error is possible here, since a much larger clone lies one base away. This chain uses TRBV11-2 with TRBJ2-1, with 7 bases aligning to TRBD2. This CDR3 has 13 residues. The junction had 12 bases not matched to a gene; V was cut back by 4 bases and J by 15 bases. Germline V lookup: CDR1 SGHAT, CDR2 FQNNGV. CDR3 protein: CASSSMSSGIGFF. The CDR3 DNA reads TGTGCCAGCAGCTCCATGTCTAGCGGTATAGGGTTCTTC. The entire variable domain, with the rest obtained from reference TRBV11-2 and TRBJ2-1, is as follows: EAGVAQSPRYKIIEKRQSVAFWCNPISGHATLYWYQQILGQGPKLLIQFQNNGVVDDSQLPKDRFSAERLKGVDSTLKIQPAKLEDSAVYLCASSSMSSGIGFFGPGTRLTVL.

This clonotype was found a few times. This chain uses TRBV10-3 with TRBJ1-5; TRBD1 matches at 7 bases. J was trimmed by 0 bases and V by 10 bases; bases with no gene match: 3. The germline CDR1 and CDR2 sequences are ENHRY and SYGVKD. The CDR3 loop spans 13 amino acids. CDR3 nucleotide sequence: TGTGCCAGCACAGGGGATAGCAATCAGCCCCAGCATTTT. It codes for CASTGDSNQPQHF.

Many counts were recorded for this clonotype. The chain is built from TRBV28 and TRBJ1-2; D not certain. Germline CDR1 reads MDHEN; CDR2 reads SYDVKM. The CDR3 spans 14 residues. Deletions cut 3 bases from V and 4 bases from J, with 12 bases between. The CDR3 DNA follows: TGTGCCAGCAGTTTTGGTCACCATCTCTATGGCTACACCTTC. Translating it yields CASSFGHHLYGYTF.

This clonotype was recorded many times. CDR3 sequence: CSVESRVGPNTDTQYF. As DNA, the CDR3 is TGCAGCGTTGAGAGTCGAGTAGGGCCTAACACAGATACGCAGTATTTT. The rearrangement joins TRBV29-1 to TRBJ2-3; D is unresolved. The CDR3 extends over 16 amino acids. Trimming took 3 bases from V and 2 from J, leaving 18 bases between them. In germline, CDR1 is SQVTM, CDR2 ANQGSEA.

The chain uses TRBV29-1 and TRBJ1-1, with D uncertain. V lost 7 bases to trimming and J lost 0 bases, with 9 bases between them. This CDR3 is built from 12 residues. Per germline, CDR1 SQVTM and CDR2 ANQGSEA. In DNA, the CDR3 is TGCAGCGCTGGGTGGTTGAACACTGAAGCTTTCTTT. Protein sequence: CSAGWLNTEAFF.

This clonotype turned up a few times. The rearrangement joins TRBV10-2 to TRBJ2-1; 14 nucleotides line up with TRBD2. The V and J ends lost 6 bases and 8 bases, in that order; junction bases with no gene match: 3. CDR1 and CDR2 (germline): WSHSY, SAAADI. The CDR3 is made up of 14 amino acids. DNA of the CDR3: TGCGCCAGCAGAGGGACTAGCGGGAGTGATGAGCAGTTCTTC. This sequence encodes CASRGTSGSDEQFF.

This clonotype was found many times. The J gene is TRBJ1-6, the V gene TRBV5-5; D not resolved. The CDR3 has 16 amino acids. With 0 bases removed from V and 9 bases from J, the gap between germline ends came to 16 bases. CDR1 is SGHKS and CDR2 is YYEKEE in the germline V gene (reference sequence). The DNA for the CDR3 is TGTGCCAGCAGCTTGGCCTTCGGGAACAGCGGTTCACCCCTCCACTTT. It yields the protein CASSLAFGNSGSPLHF.

This clonotype was counted a few times. The CDR3 bases are TGCAGCGTTGGGCCAGGGTGGGACACTGAAGCTTTCTTT. Translating it yields CSVGPGWDTEAFF. The chain links TRBV29-1 to TRBJ1-1, with D possibly TRBD1 on 5 matching bases. The CDR3 runs 13 residues. V was cut by 4 bases and J by 3 bases, with 12 bases left in between. CDR1 is SQVTM and CDR2 is ANQGSEA in the germline V gene.

At least ten counts were recorded for this clonotype. This chain connects TRBV5-6 to TRBJ2-2; D gene unclear. V was cut by 4 bases and J by 0 bases, with 13 bases left in between. Looked up from germline, CDR1 is SGHDT and CDR2 is YYEEEE. The CDR3 has 16 residues. Written as DNA, the CDR3 is TGTGCCAGCAGCCTCATCGGGTCCACGAACACCGGGGAGCTGTTTTTT. Protein: CASSLIGSTNTGELFF.

The chain combines TRBV28 with TRBJ1-3; D remains unclear. V was trimmed by 8 bases and J by 0 bases, leaving 11 bases between them. The germline gives CDR1 MDHEN, CDR2 SYDVKM. The CDR3 sequence is 14 residues long. The CDR3 nucleotides read TGTGCCAGCTTGGACGGCGTCTCTGGAAACACCATATATTTT. The encoded protein is CASLDGVSGNTIYF.

The chain joins TRBV20-1 to TRBJ2-1, with no clear D. V lost 5 bases and J 8 bases, leaving 10 bases between the germline ends. Germline CDR1 and CDR2: DFQATT and SNEGSKA (reference sequence). The CDR3 consists of 11 residues. For the CDR3, the DNA is TGCAGTGCTCTCAGAAGGGATGAGCAGTTCTTC. This translates into CSALRRDEQFF.

The genes are TRBV18 and TRBJ1-5; D uncertain. This CDR3 spans 15 amino acids. Trimming removed 2 bases from V and 3 bases from J, with 11 bases in between. From germline, CDR1 is KGHSH and CDR2 LQKENI. This CDR3 is CASSPEPVVNQPQHF. DNA of the CDR3: TGTGCCAGCTCACCAGAACCGGTCGTCAATCAGCCCCAGCATTTT.

The genes are TRBV24-1 and TRBJ1-4; D remains ambiguous. The V end was cut by 2 bases, the J end by 6 bases, with 15 bases between. The CDR3 length is 16 residues. Germline loops: CDR1 KGHDR, CDR2 SFDVKD. The CDR3 region has the DNA TGTGCCACCAGTGATTACGCCCCCCCGTCACATGAAAAACTGTTTTTT. Translation: CATSDYAPPSHEKLFF.

The rearrangement uses TRBV11-1 and TRBJ1-1, with 7 bases lining up with TRBD1. Germline lookup yields CDR1 SGHAT and CDR2 FQDESV (reference sequence). The CDR3 length is 15 residues. Trimming cost V 5 bases and J 4 bases; bases outside gene matches: 10. The CDR3 loop reads CASSLLGGQTTEAFF. CDR3 DNA: TGTGCCAGCAGCCTACTCGGGGGACAGACCACTGAAGCTTTCTTT.

This chain connects TRBV19 to TRBJ1-2, with D perhaps matching TRBD1 (6 bases). Germline CDR1 LNHDA, CDR2 SQIVND (reference sequence). Trimming shortened V by 7 bases and J by 4 bases, and 16 bases separated the two germline ends. This CDR3 is 14 amino acids long. CDR3 coding DNA: TGTGCCAGTACAACCGGGGACAACCTCTATGGCTACACCTTC. Translation: CASTTGDNLYGYTF.

The V gene is TRBV10-3, the J gene TRBJ2-7; 10 bases are shared with TRBD1. Looked up from germline, CDR1 is ENHRY and CDR2 is SYGVKD. With 10 bases clipped from V and 1 base from J, the junction kept 4 bases outside the gene matches. There are 13 residues in the CDR3. CDR3 sequence reads: CATGTGDSYEQYF. CDR3 DNA: TGTGCCACCGGGACAGGGGATTCCTACGAGCAGTACTTC.